These 15 T cell receptor beta chains were sequenced from one sample in a study of resident and recirculating memory T cells in vitiligo. Profiled with immunoSEQ multiplex PCR; TCRdb holds only in-frame clones, not every one. The repertoire includes tens of thousands of clones, 80% to 95% of them detected once, and around 4.7% sits in the top ten. The sequenced material came from blood. These receptors were obtained from a male donor with vitiligo.

This chain connects TRBV6-6 to TRBJ2-7, with TRBD1 identical over 8 bases. The ends lost 6 bases at V and 2 bases at J; junction bases unmatched: 9. The CDR3 is made up of 15 amino acids. Germline CDR1 MNHNY, CDR2 SVGAGI (reference sequence). CDR3 sequence: CASRNQGAGAYEQYF. The CDR3 coding sequence is TGTGCCAGCAGGAACCAGGGGGCTGGGGCCTACGAGCAGTACTTC.

The chain recombines TRBV5-1 with TRBJ2-3; 12 bases map to TRBD2. CDR3 length: 16 residues. CDR1 is SGHRS, CDR2 YFSETQ, per germline. V was pared by 3 bases and J by 3 bases, with 5 bases of the junction left unmatched. CDR3 sequence reads: CASSSGTSGGTDTQYF. CDR3 coding DNA: TGCGCCAGCAGCTCAGGAACTAGCGGGGGGACAGATACGCAGTATTTT.

The CDR3 DNA follows: TGCGCCAGCAGCTTACAGGGGGGGGTCTACGAGCAGTACTTC. Its protein product is CASSLQGGVYEQYF. The V and J genes are TRBV5-1 and TRBJ2-7; the D gene is possibly TRBD1 (8 bases). The germline V and J ends were trimmed by 2 bases and 3 bases, with 12 bases remaining between them. This CDR3 is 14 amino acids long. Germline loops: CDR1 SGHRS, CDR2 YFSETQ. Drawing the rest from reference TRBV5-1 and TRBJ2-7, the complete variable domain is KAGVTQTPRYLIKTRGQQVTLSCSPISGHRSVSWYQQTPGQGLQFLFEYFSETQRNKGNFPGRFSGRQFSNSRSEMNVSTLELGDSALYLCASSLQGGVYEQYFGPGTRLTVT.

The chain is built from TRBV27 and TRBJ1-2; 8 bases match TRBD1. The CDR3 is made up of 15 amino acids. Trimming removed 5 bases from V and 4 bases from J; junction bases left unmatched: 9. Per germline, CDR1 MNHEY and CDR2 SMNVEV (reference sequence). The CDR3 loop reads CASSPRQGRTYGYTF. In nucleotides, the CDR3 is TGTGCCAGCAGTCCCAGACAGGGGAGGACCTATGGCTACACCTTC.

V usage is TRBV7-3 and J usage is TRBJ1-5; 9 bases are shared with TRBD1. Germline trimming cut 5 bases from V and 0 bases from J; bases unmatched to any gene: 8. Germline CDR1 is SGHTA and CDR2 is FQGTGA. The CDR3 extends over 17 amino acids. The DNA of the CDR3 is TGTGCCAGCAGCCTCGGACAGGGGTCTGCTAGCAATCAGCCCCAGCATTTT. Its protein is CASSLGQGSASNQPQHF.

The rearrangement links TRBV28 to TRBJ1-1; TRBD1 aligns across 8 bases. The length of the CDR3 is 14 residues. V gave up 7 bases and J gave up 1 base; unmatched junction bases: 5. Germline V gene lookup returns CDR1 MDHEN and CDR2 SYDVKM. CDR3 residues: CASIVTGGNTEAFF. The CDR3 region has the DNA TGTGCCAGCATAGTAACAGGGGGGAACACTGAAGCTTTCTTT.

The chain is built from TRBV5-1 and TRBJ1-2; TRBD1 aligns across 7 bases. Germline V gives CDR1 SGHRS, CDR2 YFSETQ. Germline trimming cut 5 bases from V and 5 bases from J; bases unmatched to any gene: 9. The CDR3 consists of 14 residues. This CDR3 reads CASSRETGLYGYTF. The CDR3 region has the DNA TGCGCCAGCAGTAGAGAGACAGGGCTTTATGGCTACACCTTC.

The sample holds a few counts of this clone. The CDR3 nucleotides are TGTGCCAGTAGTATGGCAGCGGGGTGGGCAGATACGCAGTATTTT. The encoded protein is CASSMAAGWADTQYF. The V call is TRBV19, the J call TRBJ2-3; 7 bases fit TRBD2. Germline V lookup: CDR1 LNHDA, CDR2 SQIVND (reference sequence). J gave up 4 bases and V 3 bases, and 7 bases lay outside the gene matches. The CDR3 covers 15 residues.

The chain has TRBV7-6 and TRBJ1-5; no clear D gene. The V end was cut by 1 base, the J end by 7 bases, with 14 bases between. CDR3 length: 15 amino acids. CDR1 is SGHVS and CDR2 is FNYEAQ in the germline V gene. The CDR3 loop is CASSLGAGPGQPQHF. DNA for the CDR3: TGTGCCAGCAGCTTAGGCGCCGGGCCGGGGCAGCCCCAGCATTTT.

The V and J genes are TRBV9 and TRBJ2-3; possibly TRBD2 for D (5 bases). With 4 bases removed from V and 0 bases from J, the gap between germline ends came to 18 bases. The CDR3 consists of 17 residues. The germline V gene encodes CDR1 SGDLS and CDR2 YYNGEE. CDR3: CASSPQSQWRSTDTQYF. The CDR3 nucleotides are TGTGCCAGCAGCCCCCAGTCACAATGGAGGAGCACAGATACGCAGTATTTT.

The rearrangement joins TRBV5-1 to TRBJ1-6; maybe TRBD1 (6 bases). The CDR3 is made up of 16 amino acids. The V and J ends lost 0 bases and 2 bases respectively, with 9 bases between them. Per germline, CDR1 SGHRS and CDR2 YFSETQ. As DNA, the CDR3 is TGCGCCAGCAGCTTGGAGGGGGAGCCCTATAATTCACCCCTCCACTTT. Protein product: CASSLEGEPYNSPLHF.

This clone showed up just once. This chain links TRBV7-9 with TRBJ2-1, with D maybe TRBD2 (5 bases). Germline V gene sequence: CDR1 SEHNR, CDR2 FQNEAQ (reference sequence). V was pared by 5 bases and J by 9 bases, with 26 bases between. This CDR3 region has 17 residues. CDR3 sequence: CASSPKLTPGISREQFF. CDR3 sequence (DNA): TGTGCCAGCAGCCCTAAACTAACCCCCGGGATTTCCCGTGAGCAGTTCTTC.

The genes are TRBV9 and TRBJ1-2, with D perhaps matching TRBD1 (5 bases). The V end lost 0 bases, the J end lost 8 bases, and 11 bases lay between the germline ends. The CDR3 is 13 amino acids. Germline CDR1 SGDLS, CDR2 YYNGEE. DNA of the CDR3: TGTGCCAGCAGCGTAGAGCAGGGAAGCGGCTACACCTTC. This codes for CASSVEQGSGYTF.

For the CDR3, the DNA is TGCGCCAGCAGCTTGGAAGCAGGGCGCGAGCAGTACTTC. The encoded protein is CASSLEAGREQYF. This chain links TRBV5-1 with TRBJ2-7; a possible D gene is TRBD1 (5 bases). Germline values: CDR1 SGHRS, CDR2 YFSETQ. Between the trimmed V and J ends, which lost 0 bases and 6 bases, there was a span of 10 bases. This CDR3 has 13 residues.

The chain uses TRBV21-1 and TRBJ2-2; the table gives TRBD1 as D, unverified against the DNA. TRBV21-1 is classified as a pseudogene. This CDR3 has 17 amino acids. This chain's CDR3 is CASSKAGTGLNTGELFF. CDR3 coding DNA: TGTGCCAGCAGCAAGGCCGGGACAGGACTCAACACCGGGGAGCTGTTTTTT.